This T cell receptor beta chain was documented in a study of cytomegalovirus exposure and HLA in healthy donors. V was pared by 0 bases and J by 4 bases, with 6 bases between. CDR3 length equals 13 residues. Germline V gives CDR1 SGHNT, CDR2 YYREEE (reference sequence). Repertoires were generated with immunoSEQ multiplex PCR, while TCRdb's copy carries only in-frame clones and drops some. The data contain 200,000 to 250,000 clones, about 90% of them singletons. Specimen: PBMCs. V gene TRBV5-4 combines with J gene TRBJ2-3, with D possibly TRBD2 on 5 matching bases. This sequence was found in a man in his late teens or twenties in good health and CMV-seropositive. Here the CDR3 reads CASSLALADTQYF. DNA of the CDR3: TGTGCCAGCAGCTTGGCACTAGCAGATACGCAGTATTTT.